The T cell receptor (beta chain) under discussion was sequenced for a study of blood T cell repertoires in COVID-19. The protocol was immunoSEQ multiplex PCR, while the TCRdb copy is restricted to in-frame clones and leaves out a portion. The sample shows roughly 290,000 clones, about 88% of them seen only once. Per the germline V gene, CDR1 is MNHEY and CDR2 is SMNVEV (reference sequence). The CDR3 length is 15 residues. With 4 bases clipped from V and 4 bases from J, the junction kept 8 bases outside the gene matches. The rearrangement uses TRBV27 and TRBJ1-1; 8 bases fit TRBD1. The sequenced sample was peripheral blood. The receptor's source is an older woman with acute or convalescent COVID-19. CDR3 nucleotides: TGTGCCAGCAGTTCCTACGCAACAGGGGGCACTGAAGCTTTCTTT. Translated: CASSSYATGGTEAFF.